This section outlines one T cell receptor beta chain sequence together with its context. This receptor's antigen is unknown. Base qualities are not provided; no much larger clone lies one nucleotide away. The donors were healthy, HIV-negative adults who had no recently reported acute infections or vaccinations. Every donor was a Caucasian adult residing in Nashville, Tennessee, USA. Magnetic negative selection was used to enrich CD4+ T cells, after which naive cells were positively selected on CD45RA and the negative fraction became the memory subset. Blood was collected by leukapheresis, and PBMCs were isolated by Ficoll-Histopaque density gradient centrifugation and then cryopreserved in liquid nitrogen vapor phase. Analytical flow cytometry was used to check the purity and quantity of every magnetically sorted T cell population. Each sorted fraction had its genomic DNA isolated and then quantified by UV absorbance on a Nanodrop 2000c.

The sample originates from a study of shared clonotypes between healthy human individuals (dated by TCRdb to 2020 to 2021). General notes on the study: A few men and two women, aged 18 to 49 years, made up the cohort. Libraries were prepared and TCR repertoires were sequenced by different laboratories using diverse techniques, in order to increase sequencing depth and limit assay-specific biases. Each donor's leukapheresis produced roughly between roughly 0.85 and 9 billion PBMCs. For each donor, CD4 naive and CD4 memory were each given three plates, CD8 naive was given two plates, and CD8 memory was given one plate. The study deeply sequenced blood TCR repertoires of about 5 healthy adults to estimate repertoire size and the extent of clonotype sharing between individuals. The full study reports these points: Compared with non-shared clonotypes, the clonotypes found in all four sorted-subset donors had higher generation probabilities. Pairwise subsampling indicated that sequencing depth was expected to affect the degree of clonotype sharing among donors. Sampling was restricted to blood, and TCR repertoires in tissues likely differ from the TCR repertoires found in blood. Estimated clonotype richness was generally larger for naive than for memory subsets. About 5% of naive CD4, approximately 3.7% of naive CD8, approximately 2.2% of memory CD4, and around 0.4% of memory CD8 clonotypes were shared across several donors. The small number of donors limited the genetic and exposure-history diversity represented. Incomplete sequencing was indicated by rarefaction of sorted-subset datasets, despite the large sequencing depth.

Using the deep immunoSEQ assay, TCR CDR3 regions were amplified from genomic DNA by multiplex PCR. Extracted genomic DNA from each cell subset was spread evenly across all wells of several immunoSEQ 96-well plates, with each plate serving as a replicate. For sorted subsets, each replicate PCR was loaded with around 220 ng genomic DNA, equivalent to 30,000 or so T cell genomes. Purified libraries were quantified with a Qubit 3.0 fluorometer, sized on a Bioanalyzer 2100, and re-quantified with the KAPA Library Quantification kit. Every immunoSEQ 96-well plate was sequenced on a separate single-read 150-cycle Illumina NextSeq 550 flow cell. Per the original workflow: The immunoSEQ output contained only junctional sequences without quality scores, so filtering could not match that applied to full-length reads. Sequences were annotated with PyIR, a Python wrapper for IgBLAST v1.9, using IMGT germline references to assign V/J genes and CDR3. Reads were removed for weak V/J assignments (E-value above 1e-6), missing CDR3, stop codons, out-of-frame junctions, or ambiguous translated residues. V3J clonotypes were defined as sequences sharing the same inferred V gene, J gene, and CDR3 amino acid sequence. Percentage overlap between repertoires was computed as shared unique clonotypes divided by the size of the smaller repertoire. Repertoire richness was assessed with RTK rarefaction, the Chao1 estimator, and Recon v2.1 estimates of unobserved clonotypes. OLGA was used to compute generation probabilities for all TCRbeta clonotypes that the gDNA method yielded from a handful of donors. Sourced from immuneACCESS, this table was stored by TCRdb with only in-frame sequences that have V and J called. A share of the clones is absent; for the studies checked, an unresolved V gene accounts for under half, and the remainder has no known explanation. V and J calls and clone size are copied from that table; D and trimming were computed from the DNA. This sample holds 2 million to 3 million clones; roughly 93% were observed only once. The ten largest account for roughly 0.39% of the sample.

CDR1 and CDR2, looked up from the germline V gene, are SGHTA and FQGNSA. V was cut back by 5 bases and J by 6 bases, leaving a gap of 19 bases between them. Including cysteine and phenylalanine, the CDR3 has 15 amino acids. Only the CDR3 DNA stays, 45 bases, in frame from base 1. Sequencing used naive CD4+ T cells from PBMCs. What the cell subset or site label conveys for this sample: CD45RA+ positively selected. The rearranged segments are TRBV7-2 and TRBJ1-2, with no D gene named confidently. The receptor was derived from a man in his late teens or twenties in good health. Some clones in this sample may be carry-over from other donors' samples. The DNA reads TGTGCCAGCAGCCTAGGCCCGGGGATAGAAAATGGCTACACCTTC. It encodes CASSLGPGIENGYTF.